Listed below are T cell receptor beta chains from one sample, sequenced in a study of blood T cell repertoires in COVID-19. Sequencing was performed with immunoSEQ multiplex PCR; in TCRdb, only in-frame clones are kept and a portion is missing. The sample records approximately 100,000 clones, more than 80% being singletons. The sample was peripheral blood. Every receptor here comes from a woman of 80 years or more with acute or convalescent COVID-19. Both conserved end residues are part of each CDR3. D genes are given only for firm matches. Size values are once, few and many counts, or a class for expanded clones, and some rows have none.

clone_size,v_call,j_call,d_call,cdr3_aa,cdr3_nt
once,TRBV27,TRBJ1-1,.,CATKGLYTEAFF,TGTGCCACTAAGGGGTTGTACACTGAAGCTTTCTTT
.,TRBV7-9,TRBJ2-3,.,CASRPRAGDTQYF,TGTGCCAGCAGGCCGAGAGCAGGAGATACGCAGTATTTT
.,TRBV5-1,TRBJ2-7,.,CASSPGYEQYF,TGCGCCAGCAGCCCCGGGTACGAGCAGTACTTC
.,TRBV6-5,TRBJ2-7,TRBD1,CASRTGIGEQYF,TGTGCCAGCCGGACAGGCATAGGCGAGCAGTACTTC
.,TRBV6-5,TRBJ1-3,.,CASKAGVSGNTIYF,TGTGCCAGTAAAGCCGGGGTGTCTGGAAACACCATATATTTT
.,TRBV7-9,TRBJ1-2,TRBD1,CASSQVVLGGAGYTF,TGTGCCAGCAGCCAAGTGGTGTTAGGGGGCGCGGGCTACACCTTC
.,TRBV10-1,TRBJ2-7,TRBD1,CEQGGRVAYEQYF,TGCGAACAGGGGGGCAGGGTGGCCTACGAGCAGTACTTC
.,TRBV18,TRBJ1-1,TRBD1,CASSPGQGTEAFF,TGTGCCAGCTCACCGGGACAGGGCACTGAAGCTTTCTTT
.,TRBV10-1,TRBJ2-2,TRBD1,CASREQGSGELFF,TGCGCCAGCAGGGAACAGGGGTCCGGGGAGCTGTTTTTT
.,TRBV5-8,TRBJ2-7,TRBD1,CASSLGTGGNYEQYF,TGTGCCAGCAGCTTGGGGACAGGGGGGAACTACGAGCAGTACTTC
.,TRBV4-3,TRBJ2-1,TRBD1,CASSQGLNRGSYNEQFF,TGCGCCAGCAGCCAAGGGCTTAACAGGGGTTCCTACAATGAGCAGTTCTTC
.,TRBV12-3/TRBV12-4,TRBJ2-7,TRBD2,CASSLGLPYEQYF,TGTGCCAGCAGTTTGGGACTACCCTACGAGCAGTACTTC
.,TRBV7-9,TRBJ2-5,.,CASSLVVSRGTQYF,TGTGCCAGCAGCTTAGTAGTCTCAAGAGGGACCCAGTACTTC
.,TRBV2,TRBJ1-6,.,CASSDRVPYNSPLHF,TGTGCCAGCAGTGACAGGGTTCCCTATAATTCACCCCTCCACTTT
.,TRBV3-1/TRBV3-2,TRBJ2-5,TRBD1,CASSQFQAGQGQETQYF,TGTGCCAGCAGCCAATTTCAGGCAGGACAGGGCCAAGAGACCCAGTACTTC
.,TRBV15,TRBJ1-6,TRBD1,CATSLPGQGVSPLHF,TGTGCCACCAGCTTACCGGGACAGGGGGTTTCACCCCTCCACTTT
few,TRBV7-9,TRBJ1-6,.,CASSSDRQSSYNSPLHF,TGTGCCAGCAGCTCCGACCGACAGAGCTCCTATAATTCACCCCTCCACTTT
.,TRBV3-1/TRBV3-2,TRBJ2-7,TRBD1,CASSQAGTGTHEQYF,TGTGCCAGCAGCCAGGCCGGGACAGGGACCCACGAGCAGTACTTC
.,TRBV5-6,TRBJ2-7,TRBD1,CASSLGGQGAYEQYF,TGTGCCAGCAGCTTGGGTGGACAGGGGGCCTACGAGCAGTACTTC
once,TRBV6-5,TRBJ2-7,TRBD1,CASRTRQGASYEQYF,TGTGCCAGCAGGACTCGACAGGGGGCATCCTACGAGCAGTACTTC
once,TRBV5-6,TRBJ1-2,TRBD1,CASSPGTVNYGYTF,TGTGCCAGCAGCCCCGGGACAGTTAACTATGGCTACACCTTC
few,TRBV14,TRBJ1-6,.,CASSQEHGGSPLHF,TGTGCCAGCAGCCAAGAGCACGGTGGTTCACCCCTCCACTTT
once,TRBV18,TRBJ1-4,.,CASSPRAPDGEKLFF,TGTGCCAGCTCACCACGGGCCCCCGATGGGGAAAAACTGTTTTTT
.,TRBV10-1,TRBJ2-7,.,CASRVQRDHEQYF,TGCGCCAGCAGGGTACAGAGGGATCACGAGCAGTACTTC
.,TRBV10-1,TRBJ1-1,.,CASSDRMVADTEAFF,TGCGCCAGCAGTGACCGGATGGTAGCGGACACTGAAGCTTTCTTT
.,TRBV5-1,TRBJ2-7,TRBD2,CASSFQAGDSYEQYF,TGCGCCAGCAGCTTCCAAGCGGGGGACTCCTACGAGCAGTACTTC
.,TRBV2,TRBJ2-3,TRBD2,CASRIGFPSGVFGTDTQYF,TGTGCCAGCAGAATTGGCTTCCCTAGCGGGGTTTTTGGCACAGATACGCAGTATTTT